Below are 17 T cell receptor beta chains sequenced from a single sample in a study of shared clonotypes between healthy human individuals. The table came from immunoSEQ multiplex PCR; TCRdb's copy has only in-frame clones and leaves some out. The sample has around 1.4 million clones, less than 99% seen once. The specimen sequenced was naive CD4+ T cells sorted from blood. Subset defined: CD45RA+ positively selected. The source is a man aged 25-45 years in good health.

Notes on this clone: The same CDR3 can be traced to other DNA sequences in this sample. This chain connects TRBV5-1 to TRBJ2-6; unclear D gene. The CDR3 is made up of 13 amino acids. Trimming left V 4 bases short and J 1 base short, with 3 bases between. Germline CDR1 and CDR2: SGHRS and YFSETQ. CDR3: CASSLSGANVLTF. The CDR3 region has the DNA TGCGCCAGCAGCCTATCTGGGGCCAACGTCCTGACTTTC.

The count of this clone is one. The chain has TRBV27 and TRBJ2-1, with 7 bases fitting TRBD1. From germline, CDR1 is MNHEY and CDR2 SMNVEV (reference sequence). This CDR3 has 15 residues. With 4 bases clipped from V and 4 bases from J, the junction kept 7 bases outside the gene matches. CDR3 loop: CASSSYRGLYNEQFF. The CDR3 nucleotides read TGTGCCAGCAGTTCATACAGGGGCCTTTACAATGAGCAGTTCTTC.

The rearrangement uses TRBV4-1 and TRBJ2-1, with 11 positions matching TRBD2. The trim removed 4 bases at V and 3 bases at J, leaving 11 bases unmatched. Germline V gene sequence: CDR1 MGHRA, CDR2 YSYEKL. The CDR3 contains 18 residues. Here the CDR3 reads CASSPKAATSGVYNEQFF. DNA for the CDR3: TGCGCCAGCAGCCCGAAAGCCGCGACTAGCGGGGTCTACAATGAGCAGTTCTTC.

In nucleotides, the CDR3 is TGTGCCAGCACAGGGACTAGTGGGGAGACCCAGTACTTC. It encodes CASTGTSGETQYF. V usage is TRBV2 and J usage is TRBJ2-5; 8 bases agree with TRBD2. V shed 7 bases, J shed 5 bases, and the junction held 6 bases outside the gene matches. Germline V gene sequence: CDR1 SNHLY, CDR2 FYNNEI. This CDR3 has 13 residues. The full variable domain, in which reference TRBV2 and TRBJ2-5 provide the parts outside the CDR3, is EPEVTQTPSHQVTQMGQEVILRCVPISNHLYFYWYRQILGQKVEFLVSFYNNEISEKSEIFDDQFSVERPDGSNFTLKIRSTKLEDSAMYFCASTGTSGETQYFGPGTRLLVL.

J is TRBJ2-2 and V is TRBV11-3; tentatively, D is TRBD2 (5 bases). Germline V CDR1 and CDR2: SGHNT, YENEEA. The CDR3 has 14 amino acids. The germline V and J ends were trimmed by 1 base and 6 bases, with 9 bases remaining between them. In nucleotides, the CDR3 is TGTGCCAGCAGCTTAGGACTATGGCCCGGGGAGCTGTTTTTT. This codes for CASSLGLWPGELFF.

The chain joins TRBV5-1 to TRBJ1-1, with 7 bases lining up with TRBD1. Germline V gene data show CDR1 as SGHRS and CDR2 as YFSETQ. This CDR3 is 15 amino acids long. V was clipped by 2 bases and J by 1 base; unmatched bases: 5. The CDR3 loop reads CASSFMTGKNTEAFF. The CDR3 DNA sequence: TGCGCCAGCAGCTTCATGACAGGGAAGAACACTGAAGCTTTCTTT.

This chain joins TRBV29-1 and TRBJ1-1; 7 nucleotides agree with TRBD1. V shed 6 bases and J 4 bases; nucleotides not matched to a gene: 5. The germline CDR1 and CDR2 sequences are SQVTM and ANQGSEA. The CDR3 covers 12 residues. The chain's CDR3 is CSVGQAGTEAFF. CDR3 nucleotide sequence: TGCAGCGTCGGACAGGCCGGCACTGAAGCTTTCTTT.

The V gene is TRBV14, the J gene TRBJ2-5; D remains unclear. Trimming stripped 2 bases from V and 1 base from J, with 5 bases between. CDR1 is SGHDN, CDR2 FVKESK, per germline. The CDR3 is 13 residues long. CDR3 coding DNA: TGTGCCAGCAGCCAACCCCTCCAAGAGACCCAGTACTTC. Translated, it gives CASSQPLQETQYF.

The chain links TRBV5-1 to TRBJ2-7; the match to TRBD1 covers 8 bases. Germline assignment: CDR1 SGHRS and CDR2 YFSETQ. The ends lost 0 bases at V and 4 bases at J; junction bases unmatched: 6. This CDR3 comprises 15 residues. The CDR3 protein is CASSLEAGQGYEQYF. The CDR3 region has the DNA TGCGCCAGCAGCTTGGAAGCTGGACAGGGTTACGAGCAGTACTTC.

In its sample, this clone was seen once. This rearrangement joins TRBV18 to TRBJ2-5; D might be TRBD1 or TRBD2, each matching 5 bases. V lost 6 bases and J 5 bases, leaving 16 bases between the germline ends. CDR3 length equals 14 residues. Germline CDR1 KGHSH, CDR2 LQKENI. Here the CDR3 reads CASSIRGAGETQYF. The CDR3 region has the DNA TGTGCCAGCTCCATCCGAGGGGCTGGGGAGACCCAGTACTTC.

This clone is a singleton in its sample. The V and J genes are TRBV7-8 and TRBJ1-2; tentative D call: TRBD1 (5 bases). The CDR3 runs to 15 residues. Germline V lookup: CDR1 SGHVS, CDR2 FQNEAQ. The V end was cut by 0 bases, the J end by 8 bases, with 16 bases between. The CDR3 bases are TGTGCCAGCAGCTTAGCGTTGGGGCCAACAGGAGGCTACACCTTC. Protein product: CASSLALGPTGGYTF.

The rearrangement links TRBV7-9 to TRBJ2-7; D gene unclear. Between the trimmed V and J ends, which lost 6 bases and 7 bases, there was a span of 13 bases. The CDR3 is made up of 12 amino acids. Germline assignment: CDR1 SEHNR and CDR2 FQNEAQ (reference sequence). The CDR3 coding sequence is TGTGCCAGCAGTCCTGGTTCAAGGGAGCAGTACTTC. This encodes CASSPGSREQYF.

The chain employs TRBV10-1 and TRBJ2-1; 9 positions agree with TRBD1. The germline V gene has CDR1 WNHNN and CDR2 SYGVQD (reference sequence). The CDR3 runs to 15 residues. V gave up 2 bases and J gave up 4 bases; unmatched junction bases: 3. The CDR3 reads CASSEHGQGYNEQFF. The CDR3 coding sequence is TGCGCCAGCAGTGAGCATGGACAGGGGTACAATGAGCAGTTCTTC.

V gene TRBV7-8 combines with J gene TRBJ1-1; the match to TRBD1 covers 7 bases. Germline assignment: CDR1 SGHVS and CDR2 FQNEAQ. The CDR3 totals 14 residues. J gave up 3 bases and V 0 bases, and 1 base lay outside the gene matches. The CDR3 loop is CASSLAQGYTEAFF. The CDR3 DNA reads TGTGCCAGCAGCTTAGCACAGGGGTACACTGAAGCTTTCTTT.

J is TRBJ2-7 and V is TRBV4-1; 9 bases align to TRBD2. This CDR3 has 17 residues. V dropped 0 bases and J dropped 2; count of bases not matched to a gene: 8. In germline, CDR1 is MGHRA, CDR2 YSYEKL. The CDR3 coding sequence is TGCGCCAGCAGCCAAGAACCCCCGGGACTAGCCCCCTACGAGCAGTACTTC. Protein: CASSQEPPGLAPYEQYF.

This chain joins TRBV6-1 and TRBJ1-1; D might be TRBD1 (5 bases). There are 15 residues in the CDR3. Trimming stripped 1 base from V and 5 bases from J, with 14 bases between. Germline V gene data show CDR1 as MNHNS and CDR2 as SASEGT. In DNA, the CDR3 is TGTGCCAGCAGTGAAGTTTTTGGGGGGAGGACTGAAGCTTTCTTT. It translates to CASSEVFGGRTEAFF.

The chain links TRBV29-1 to TRBJ1-1; weak D call: TRBD1 (5 bases). V lost 4 bases and J 7 bases, leaving 16 bases between the germline ends. This CDR3 contains 13 residues. Germline CDR1 and CDR2: SQVTM and ANQGSEA. This CDR3 is CSVGGRGDHEAFF. Written as DNA, the CDR3 is TGCAGCGTTGGTGGTCGAGGGGACCATGAAGCTTTCTTT.